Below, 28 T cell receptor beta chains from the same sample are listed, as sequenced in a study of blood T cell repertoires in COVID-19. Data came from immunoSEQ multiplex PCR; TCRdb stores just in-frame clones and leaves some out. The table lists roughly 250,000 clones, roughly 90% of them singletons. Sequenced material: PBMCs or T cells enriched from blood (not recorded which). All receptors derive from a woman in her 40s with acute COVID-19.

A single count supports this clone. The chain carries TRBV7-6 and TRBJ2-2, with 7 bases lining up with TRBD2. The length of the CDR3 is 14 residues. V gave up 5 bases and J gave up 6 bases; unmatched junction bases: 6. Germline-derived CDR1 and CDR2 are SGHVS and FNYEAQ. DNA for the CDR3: TGTGCCAGCAGCCGCGGGAGCAAGGCCGGGGAGCTGTTTTTT. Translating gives CASSRGSKAGELFF.

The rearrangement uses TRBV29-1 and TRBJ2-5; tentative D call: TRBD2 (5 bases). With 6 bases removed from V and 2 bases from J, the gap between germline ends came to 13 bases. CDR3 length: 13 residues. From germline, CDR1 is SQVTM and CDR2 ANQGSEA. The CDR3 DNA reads TGCAGCGTGCTCTCCAGCGGACAAGAGACCCAGTACTTC. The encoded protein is CSVLSSGQETQYF.

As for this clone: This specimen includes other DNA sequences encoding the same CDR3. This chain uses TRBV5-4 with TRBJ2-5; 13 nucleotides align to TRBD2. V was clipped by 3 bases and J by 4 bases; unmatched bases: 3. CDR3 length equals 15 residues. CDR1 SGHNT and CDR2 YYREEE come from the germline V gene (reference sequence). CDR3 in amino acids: CASSSGLAGVETQYF. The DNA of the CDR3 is TGTGCCAGCAGCTCCGGACTAGCGGGAGTAGAGACCCAGTACTTC.

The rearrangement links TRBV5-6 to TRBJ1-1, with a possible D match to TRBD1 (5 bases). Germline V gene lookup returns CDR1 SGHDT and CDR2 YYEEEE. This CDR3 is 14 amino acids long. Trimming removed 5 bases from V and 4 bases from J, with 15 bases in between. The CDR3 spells CASRSGYLSTEAFF. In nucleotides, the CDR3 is TGTGCCAGCAGATCAGGGTATCTTAGCACTGAAGCTTTCTTT.

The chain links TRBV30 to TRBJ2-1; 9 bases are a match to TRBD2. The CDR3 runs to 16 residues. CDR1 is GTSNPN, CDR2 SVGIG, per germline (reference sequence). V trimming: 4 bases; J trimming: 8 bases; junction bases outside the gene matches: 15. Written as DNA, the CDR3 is TGTGCCTGGAACAGCCCGGGGAGCGGGAGGAGCTATGAGCAGTTCTTC. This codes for CAWNSPGSGRSYEQFF.

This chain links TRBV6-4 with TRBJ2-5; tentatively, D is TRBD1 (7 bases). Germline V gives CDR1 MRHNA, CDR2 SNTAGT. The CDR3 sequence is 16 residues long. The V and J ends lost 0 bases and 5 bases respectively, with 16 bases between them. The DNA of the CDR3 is TGTGCCAGCAGTGACTCCTCGACAGGGAGGAGGGAGACCCAGTACTTC. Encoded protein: CASSDSSTGRRETQYF.

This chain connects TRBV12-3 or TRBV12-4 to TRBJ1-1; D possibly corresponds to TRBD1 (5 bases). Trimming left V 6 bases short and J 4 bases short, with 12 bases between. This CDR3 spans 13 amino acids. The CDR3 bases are TGTGCCAGCAGCCCTAGGGGTGCCACTGAAGCTTTCTTT. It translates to CASSPRGATEAFF.

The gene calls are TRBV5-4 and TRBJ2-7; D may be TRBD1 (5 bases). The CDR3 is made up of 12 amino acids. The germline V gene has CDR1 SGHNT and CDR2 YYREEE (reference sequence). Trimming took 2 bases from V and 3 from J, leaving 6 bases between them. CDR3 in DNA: TGTGCCAGCAGCTTCCAGGGCTACGAGCAGTACTTC. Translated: CASSFQGYEQYF. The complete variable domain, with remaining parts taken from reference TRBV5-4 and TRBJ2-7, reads ETGVTQSPTHLIKTRGQQVTLRCSSQSGHNTVSWYQQALGQGPQFIFQYYREEENGRGNFPPRFSGLQFPNYSSELNVNALELDDSALYLCASSFQGYEQYFGPGTRLTVT.

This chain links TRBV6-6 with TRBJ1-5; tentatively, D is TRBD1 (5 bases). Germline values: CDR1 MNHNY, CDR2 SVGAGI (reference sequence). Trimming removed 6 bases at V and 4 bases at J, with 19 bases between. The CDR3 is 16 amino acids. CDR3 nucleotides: TGTGCCAGCAGACGCGGCACAGGAACGGAAAATCAGCCCCAGCATTTT. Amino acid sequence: CASRRGTGTENQPQHF.

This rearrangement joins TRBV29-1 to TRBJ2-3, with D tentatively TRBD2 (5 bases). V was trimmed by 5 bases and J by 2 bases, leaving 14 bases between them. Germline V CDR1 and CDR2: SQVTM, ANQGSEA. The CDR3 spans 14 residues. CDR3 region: CSVTLRLITDTQYF. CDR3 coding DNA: TGCAGCGTTACCCTACGACTAATCACAGATACGCAGTATTTT.

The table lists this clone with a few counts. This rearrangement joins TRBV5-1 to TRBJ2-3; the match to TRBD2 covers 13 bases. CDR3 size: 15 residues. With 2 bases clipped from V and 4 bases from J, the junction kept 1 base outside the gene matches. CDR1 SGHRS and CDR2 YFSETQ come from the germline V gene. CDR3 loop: CASSLTSGRADTQYF. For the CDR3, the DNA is TGCGCCAGCAGCTTAACTAGCGGGAGGGCAGATACGCAGTATTTT.

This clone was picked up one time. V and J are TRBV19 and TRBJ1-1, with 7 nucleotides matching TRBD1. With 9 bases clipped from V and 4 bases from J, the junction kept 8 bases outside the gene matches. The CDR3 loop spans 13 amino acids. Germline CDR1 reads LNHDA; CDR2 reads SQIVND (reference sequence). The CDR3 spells CASRNDRVTEAFF. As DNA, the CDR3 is TGTGCCAGCCGCAACGACAGGGTCACTGAAGCTTTCTTT. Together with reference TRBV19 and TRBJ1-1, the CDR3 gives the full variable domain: DGGITQSPKYLFRKEGQNVTLSCEQNLNHDAMYWYRQDPGQGLRLIYYSQIVNDFQKGDIAEGYSVSREKKESFPLTVTSAQKNPTAFYLCASRNDRVTEAFFGQGTRLTVV.

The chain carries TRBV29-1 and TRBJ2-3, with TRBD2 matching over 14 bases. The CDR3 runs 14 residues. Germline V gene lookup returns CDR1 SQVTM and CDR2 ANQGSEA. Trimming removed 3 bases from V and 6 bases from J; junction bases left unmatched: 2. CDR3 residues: CSVDGLAGGDTQYF. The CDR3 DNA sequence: TGCAGCGTTGACGGACTAGCGGGGGGTGATACGCAGTATTTT.

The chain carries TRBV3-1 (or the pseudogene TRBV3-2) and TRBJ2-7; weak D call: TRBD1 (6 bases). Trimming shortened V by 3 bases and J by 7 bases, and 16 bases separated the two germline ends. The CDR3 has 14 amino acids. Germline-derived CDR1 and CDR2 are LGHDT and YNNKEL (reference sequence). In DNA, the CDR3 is TGTGCCAGCAGCCAGGCGGTACAGGGTGGTGAGCAGTACTTC. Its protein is CASSQAVQGGEQYF.

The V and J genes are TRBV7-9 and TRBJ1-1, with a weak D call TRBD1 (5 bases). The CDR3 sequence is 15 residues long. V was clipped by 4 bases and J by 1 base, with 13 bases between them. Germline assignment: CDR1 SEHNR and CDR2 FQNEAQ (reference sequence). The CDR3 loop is CASSSSRGGNTEAFF. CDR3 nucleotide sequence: TGTGCCAGCAGCTCCTCCCGGGGGGGGAACACTGAAGCTTTCTTT.

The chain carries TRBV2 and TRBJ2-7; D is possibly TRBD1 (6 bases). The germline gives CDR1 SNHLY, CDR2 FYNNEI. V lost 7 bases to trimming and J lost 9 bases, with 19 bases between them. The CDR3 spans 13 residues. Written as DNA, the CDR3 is TGTGCCAGCAACGCAATGAAACAGGGTTCGCAGTACTTC. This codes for CASNAMKQGSQYF.

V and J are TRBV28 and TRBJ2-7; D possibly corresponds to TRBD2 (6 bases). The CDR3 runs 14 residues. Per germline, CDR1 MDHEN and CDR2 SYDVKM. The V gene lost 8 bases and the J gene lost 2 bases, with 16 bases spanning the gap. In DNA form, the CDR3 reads TGTGCCAGCCACAATGGGCGGGATGCCTACGAGCAGTACTTC. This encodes CASHNGRDAYEQYF.

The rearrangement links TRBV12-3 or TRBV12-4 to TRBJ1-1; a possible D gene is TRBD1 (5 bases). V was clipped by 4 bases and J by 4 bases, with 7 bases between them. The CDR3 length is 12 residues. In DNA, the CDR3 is TGTGCCAGCAGTTACAGGCCCACTGAAGCTTTCTTT. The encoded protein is CASSYRPTEAFF.

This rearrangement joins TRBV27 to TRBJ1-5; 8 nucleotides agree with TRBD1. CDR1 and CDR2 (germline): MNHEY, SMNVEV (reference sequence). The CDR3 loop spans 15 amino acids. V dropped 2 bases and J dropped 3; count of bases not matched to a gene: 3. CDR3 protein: CASSLEGQVNQPQHF. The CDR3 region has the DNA TGTGCCAGCAGTTTAGAGGGACAGGTCAATCAGCCCCAGCATTTT.

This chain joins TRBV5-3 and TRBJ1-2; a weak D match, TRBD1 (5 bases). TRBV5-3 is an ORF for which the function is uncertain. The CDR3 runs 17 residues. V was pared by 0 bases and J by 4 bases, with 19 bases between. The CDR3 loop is CARSLDRWAGCGYGYTF. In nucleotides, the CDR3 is TGTGCCAGAAGCTTGGATAGATGGGCAGGGTGTGGCTATGGCTACACCTTC.

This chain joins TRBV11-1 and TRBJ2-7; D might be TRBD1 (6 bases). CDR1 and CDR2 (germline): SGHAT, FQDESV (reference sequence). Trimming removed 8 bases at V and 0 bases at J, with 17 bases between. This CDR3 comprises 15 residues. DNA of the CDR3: TGTGCCAGCTCCACACACACGGACAGCTCCTACGAGCAGTACTTC. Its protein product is CASSTHTDSSYEQYF.

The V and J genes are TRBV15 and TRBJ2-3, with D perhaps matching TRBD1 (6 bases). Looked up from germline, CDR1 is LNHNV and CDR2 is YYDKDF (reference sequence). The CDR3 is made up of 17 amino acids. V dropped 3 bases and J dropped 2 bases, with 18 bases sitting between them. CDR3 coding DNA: TGTGCCACCAGCAGCCCGGGCCAGGGACAACACACAGATACGCAGTATTTT. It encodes CATSSPGQGQHTDTQYF.

This CDR3 is CASSSRGGASEAFF. The CDR3 DNA follows: TGTGCCAGTAGCTCCCGGGGGGGGGCCTCTGAAGCTTTCTTT. The rearrangement uses TRBV19 and TRBJ1-1; D is possibly TRBD1 (6 bases). The CDR3 extends over 14 amino acids. From germline, CDR1 is LNHDA and CDR2 SQIVND (reference sequence). Trimming shortened V by 6 bases and J by 6 bases, and 17 bases separated the two germline ends. Together with reference TRBV19 and TRBJ1-1, the CDR3 gives the full variable domain: DGGITQSPKYLFRKEGQNVTLSCEQNLNHDAMYWYRQDPGQGLRLIYYSQIVNDFQKGDIAEGYSVSREKKESFPLTVTSAQKNPTAFYLCASSSRGGASEAFFGQGTRLTVV.

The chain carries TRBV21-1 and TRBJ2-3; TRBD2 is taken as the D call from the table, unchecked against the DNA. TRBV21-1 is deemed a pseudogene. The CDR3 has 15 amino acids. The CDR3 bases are TGTGCCAGCAGCAATCCGCGGGGCGGCACAGATACGCAGTATTTT. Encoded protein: CASSNPRGGTDTQYF.

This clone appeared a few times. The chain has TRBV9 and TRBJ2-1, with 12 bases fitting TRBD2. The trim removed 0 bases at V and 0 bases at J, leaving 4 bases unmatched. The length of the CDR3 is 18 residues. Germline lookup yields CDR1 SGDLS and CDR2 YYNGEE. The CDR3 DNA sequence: TGTGCCAGCAGCGTAGGACTAGCGGGAGCGAGCTCCTACAATGAGCAGTTCTTC. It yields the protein CASSVGLAGASSYNEQFF. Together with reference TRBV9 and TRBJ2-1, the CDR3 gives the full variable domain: DSGVTQTPKHLITATGQRVTLRCSPRSGDLSVYWYQQSLDQGLQFLIQYYNGEERAKGNILERFSAQQFPDLHSELNLSSLELGDSALYFCASSVGLAGASSYNEQFFGPGTRLTVL.

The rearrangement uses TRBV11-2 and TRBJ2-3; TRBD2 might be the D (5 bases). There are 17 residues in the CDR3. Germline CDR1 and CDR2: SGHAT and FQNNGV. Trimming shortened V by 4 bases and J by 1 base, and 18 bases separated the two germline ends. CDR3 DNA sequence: TGTGCCAGCAGCTCGCCCGGGGTAGGGCTTCGCACAGATACGCAGTATTTT. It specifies CASSSPGVGLRTDTQYF.

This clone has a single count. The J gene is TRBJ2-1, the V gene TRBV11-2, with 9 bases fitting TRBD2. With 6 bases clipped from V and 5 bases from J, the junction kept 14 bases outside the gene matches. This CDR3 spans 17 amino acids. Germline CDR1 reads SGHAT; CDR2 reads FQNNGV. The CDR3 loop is CASRYRGRGGLHNEQFF. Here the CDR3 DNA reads TGTGCCAGCAGATACCGGGGGCGGGGGGGCCTCCACAATGAGCAGTTCTTC.

The CDR3 sequence: CASSIELRTEAFF. The CDR3 DNA reads as TGTGCCAGTAGCATTGAGCTCAGGACTGAAGCTTTCTTT. The rearrangement uses TRBV19 and TRBJ1-1; no definite D call. CDR1 is LNHDA, CDR2 SQIVND, per germline (reference sequence). V lost 6 bases and J lost 5, with 13 bases in between. The CDR3 totals 13 residues. Full variable domain (outside the CDR3, taken from reference TRBV19 and TRBJ1-1): DGGITQSPKYLFRKEGQNVTLSCEQNLNHDAMYWYRQDPGQGLRLIYYSQIVNDFQKGDIAEGYSVSREKKESFPLTVTSAQKNPTAFYLCASSIELRTEAFFGQGTRLTVV.